This T cell receptor beta chain is drawn from a study of OX40 agonist ivuxolimab in advanced cancers. There are 14 residues in the CDR3. Germline CDR1 is LNHDA and CDR2 is SQIVND (reference sequence). The V end lost 5 bases, the J end lost 4 bases, and 15 bases lay between the germline ends. Produced via immunoSEQ multiplex PCR; TCRdb's table is partial and in-frame only. The sample contains roughly 42,000 clones, around 92% of which appear only once. The sequenced sample was CD4+ or CD8+ T cells sorted from blood, obtained in a trial of the OX40 agonist ivuxolimab. The receptor comes from an adult with an advanced solid tumor such as melanoma, head and neck, liver or kidney cancer. V usage is TRBV19 and J usage is TRBJ2-7; D call uncertain. The CDR3 DNA is TGTGCCAGTAGTCCCCATGGTTCACTTTACGAGCAGTACTTC. Translation gives CASSPHGSLYEQYF. The full variable domain, completed using reference TRBV19 and TRBJ2-7, is DGGITQSPKYLFRKEGQNVTLSCEQNLNHDAMYWYRQDPGQGLRLIYYSQIVNDFQKGDIAEGYSVSREKKESFPLTVTSAQKNPTAFYLCASSPHGSLYEQYFGPGTRLTVT.